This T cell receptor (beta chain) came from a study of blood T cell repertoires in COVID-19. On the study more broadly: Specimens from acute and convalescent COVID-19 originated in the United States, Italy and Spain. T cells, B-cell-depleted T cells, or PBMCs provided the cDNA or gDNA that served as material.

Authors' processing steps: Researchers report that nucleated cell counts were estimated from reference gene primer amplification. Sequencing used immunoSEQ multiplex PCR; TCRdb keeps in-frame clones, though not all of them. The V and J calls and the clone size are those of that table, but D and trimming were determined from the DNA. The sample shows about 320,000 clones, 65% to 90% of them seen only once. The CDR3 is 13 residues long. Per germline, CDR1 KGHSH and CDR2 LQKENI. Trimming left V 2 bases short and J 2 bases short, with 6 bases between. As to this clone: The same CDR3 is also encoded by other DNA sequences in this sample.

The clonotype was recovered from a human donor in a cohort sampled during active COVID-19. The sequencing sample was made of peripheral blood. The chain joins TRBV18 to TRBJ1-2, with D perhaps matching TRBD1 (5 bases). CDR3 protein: CASSPGANYGYTF. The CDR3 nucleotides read TGTGCCAGCTCACCAGGGGCCAACTATGGCTACACCTTC.